This T cell receptor (beta chain) was observed in a study of molecular identifiers for immune sequencing clone quantification. Looking at the study overall: In replicates, RNA from approximately 20,000 or 100,000 naive CD8 cells was divided five ways and four parts were sequenced.

Germline V lookup: CDR1 SEHNR, CDR2 FQNEAQ (reference sequence). This CDR3 is 13 amino acids long. Remarks on this clonotype: Compared with germline, one end of the junction differs, possibly owing to a read error.

Bulk libraries came from a prior protocol with listed TCR primers. Via MiXCR, TCRdb re-called the PCR reads, giving one row per CDR3 protein. This table holds around 480,000 distinct CDR3 sequences, about a fifth found once. Isolation of naive CD8 T cells was achieved by sorting on a CD8+CD4-CCR7+CD45RA+ phenotype. This chain joins TRBV7-9 and TRBJ1-2; D gene unclear. What was sequenced was naive CD8+ T cells from blood, with Jurkat cell RNA spiked in. Specified subset: FACS-sorted CD8+CD4-CCR7+CD45RA+ naive T cells. This sequence originates from a human donor in good health. Some libraries in this study had Jurkat cell RNA spiked in. The CDR3 DNA follows: TGTGCCGGCAGCTTAGAAGTGGACTATGGCTACACCTTC. As protein: CAGSLEVDYGYTF.